This is a list of T cell receptor beta chains from one sample in a study of cytomegalovirus exposure and HLA in healthy donors. Method: immunoSEQ multiplex PCR; TCRdb's copy keeps in-frame clones and lacks some. The data show about 200,000 clones, roughly 85% seen once. Material: PBMCs. The receptors derive from a woman in her 30s in good health and CMV-seropositive. Both conserved end residues are part of each CDR3. D genes are given only for firm matches. The size of a clone is reported for some rows only, either as once, few or many, or as a class for expanded clones.

j_gene | v_gene | d_gene | abundance | CDR3aa | CDR3nt
TRBJ2-1 | TRBV5-4 | TRBD2 | NA | CASSLLGLGTYNEQFF | TGTGCCAGCAGCTTACTGGGACTAGGAACCTACAATGAGCAGTTCTTC
TRBJ2-7 | TRBV4-3 | TRBD1 | NA | CASSQGTGKTYEQYF | TGCGCCAGCAGCCAAGGGACAGGTAAAACCTACGAGCAGTACTTC
TRBJ2-5 | TRBV25-1 | TRBD1 | once | CASSAPGQGAGETQYF | TGTGCCAGCAGTGCCCCGGGACAGGGGGCGGGAGAGACCCAGTACTTC
TRBJ2-1 | TRBV7-6 | NA | NA | CASSPLGRANNEQFF | TGTGCCAGCAGCCCCCTGGGCAGGGCCAACAATGAGCAGTTCTTC
TRBJ1-3 | TRBV7-9 | TRBD1 | NA | CASSPRRTGEDTGNTIYF | TGTGCCAGCAGCCCCCGGAGGACAGGGGAGGATACTGGAAACACCATATATTTT
TRBJ1-2 | TRBV5-4 | NA | few | CASSLEGRAAYGYTF | TGTGCCAGCAGCTTGGAAGGGAGGGCTGCCTATGGCTACACCTTC
TRBJ2-2 | TRBV5-6 | TRBD1 | NA | CASSWGQLTGELFF | TGTGCCAGCAGCTGGGGACAGCTAACCGGGGAGCTGTTTTTT
TRBJ2-7 | TRBV11-2 | TRBD1 | NA | CASSPGQDSYEQYF | TGTGCTAGCAGCCCGGGACAGGACTCCTACGAGCAGTACTTC
TRBJ1-1 | TRBV5-1 | NA | NA | CASSFLERQLNTEAFF | TGCGCCAGCAGCTTTCTGGAAAGACAGTTGAACACTGAAGCTTTCTTT
TRBJ1-1 | TRBV5-1 | NA | once | CASSLGFVGGGNTEAFF | TGCGCCAGCAGCCTGGGGTTTGTCGGGGGGGGAAACACTGAAGCTTTCTTT
TRBJ2-7 | TRBV10-3 | TRBD1 | NA | CAIREQGLTTEQYF | TGTGCCATCAGAGAACAGGGGTTGACGACGGAGCAGTACTTC
TRBJ1-5 | TRBV4-1 | NA | few | CASSQEGRDQPQHF | TGCGCCAGCAGCCAAGAAGGCAGGGATCAGCCCCAGCATTTT
TRBJ1-2 | TRBV5-6 | NA | NA | CASSQGGDNYGYTF | TGTGCCAGCAGCCAAGGCGGAGATAACTATGGCTACACCTTC
TRBJ2-3 | TRBV5-1 | NA | NA | CASRPGTRDTQYF | TGCGCCAGCAGACCAGGTACCAGGGATACGCAGTATTTT
TRBJ1-1 | TRBV18 | NA | once | CASSPGQSEAFF | TGTGCCAGCTCACCAGGGCAGAGCGAAGCTTTCTTT
TRBJ2-1 | TRBV9 | TRBD2 | NA | CASSVATAGTYNEQFF | TGTGCCAGCAGCGTAGCTACAGCGGGAACCTACAATGAGCAGTTCTTC
TRBJ2-1 | TRBV5-1 | TRBD2 | NA | CASSGTGTSVTYNEQFF | TGCGCCAGCAGCGGAACCGGGACTAGCGTGACCTACAATGAGCAGTTCTTC
TRBJ1-4 | TRBV7-9 | NA | NA | CASAQSKPHRVPNEKLFF | TGTGCCAGCGCCCAATCTAAGCCACACAGGGTACCAAATGAAAAACTGTTTTTT
TRBJ1-5 | TRBV2 | NA | NA | CASSLRGQPQHF | TGTGCCAGCAGCCTGAGAGGTCAGCCCCAGCATTTT
TRBJ1-5 | TRBV29-1 | NA | NA | CSVGDIDFDNQPQHF | TGCAGCGTTGGGGACATTGACTTCGACAATCAGCCCCAGCATTTT
TRBJ1-1 | TRBV7-2 | NA | NA | CASSPGLDTEAFF | TGTGCCAGCAGCCCGGGACTTGACACTGAAGCTTTCTTT
TRBJ2-1 | TRBV7-2 | NA | NA | CASSLDRDGRQFF | TGTGCCAGCAGCTTAGACAGGGATGGGCGGCAGTTCTTC
TRBJ2-1 | TRBV4-1 | TRBD2 | NA | CASSQDTRLAGRNNEQFF | TGCGCCAGCAGCCAAGATACCAGACTAGCGGGAAGGAACAATGAGCAGTTCTTC
TRBJ2-5 | TRBV5-8 | TRBD2 | NA | CASSLTSGDVQETQYF | TGTGCCAGCAGCTTGACTAGCGGGGACGTCCAAGAGACCCAGTACTTC
TRBJ1-6 | TRBV5-6 | TRBD1 | NA | CASSPGPTGEYNSPLHF | TGTGCCAGCAGCCCGGGGCCTACAGGGGAATATAATTCACCCCTCCACTTT
TRBJ2-7 | TRBV27 | NA | NA | CASSIAGTIRYEQYF | TGTGCCAGCAGTATTGCCGGGACAATTAGGTACGAGCAGTACTTC
TRBJ1-2 | TRBV6-1 | NA | NA | CASSSNPPYGYTF | TGTGCCAGCAGTTCTAACCCCCCCTATGGCTACACCTTC
TRBJ1-1 | TRBV7-9 | TRBD1 | few | CASSFSTGGYTEAFF | TGTGCCAGCAGCTTCTCGACAGGGGGTTACACTGAAGCTTTCTTT
TRBJ1-4 | TRBV30 | TRBD1 | NA | CAYDRASEKLFF | TGTGCCTACGACAGGGCAAGTGAAAAACTGTTTTTT
TRBJ2-3 | TRBV6-6 | TRBD1 | NA | CASSYDSPRGDTQYF | TGTGCCAGCAGTTACGATAGCCCCAGGGGGGATACGCAGTATTTT
TRBJ1-5 | TRBV27 | TRBD1 | NA | CASRLTGGNQPQHF | TGTGCCAGCAGATTAACAGGGGGCAATCAGCCCCAGCATTTT
TRBJ1-2 | TRBV7-2 | TRBD1 | few | CASSPGQGAPGYTF | TGTGCCAGCAGCCCGGGACAGGGGGCGCCCGGCTACACCTTC
TRBJ2-3 | TRBV29-1 | NA | NA | CSVATEPVRADTQYF | TGCAGCGTTGCCACGGAACCGGTTCGGGCAGATACGCAGTATTTT
TRBJ2-7 | TRBV28 | TRBD1 | NA | CASSPRDRSSYEQYF | TGTGCCAGCAGTCCACGGGACAGGAGCTCCTACGAGCAGTACTTC
TRBJ1-1 | TRBV25-1 | NA | few | CASSGRQGNTEAFF | TGTGCCAGCAGTGGGCGGCAGGGAAACACTGAAGCTTTCTTT
TRBJ1-1 | TRBV6-5 | TRBD1 | NA | CATTGGYTEAFF | TGTGCCACTACAGGGGGCTACACTGAAGCTTTCTTT
TRBJ2-7 | TRBV19 | TRBD2 | once | CASRSTSGAAYEQYF | TGTGCCAGTAGGAGTACTAGCGGGGCTGCCTACGAGCAGTACTTC
TRBJ1-2 | TRBV4-3 | NA | NA | CASSQDPTQQIYGYTF | TGCGCCAGCAGCCAAGATCCCACGCAACAGATCTATGGCTACACCTTC
TRBJ1-1 | TRBV4-1 | TRBD1 | NA | CASSHDRGARTEAFF | TGCGCCAGCAGCCACGACAGGGGCGCGAGAACTGAAGCTTTCTTT
TRBJ1-6 | TRBV6-5 | TRBD1 | NA | CASSATGGRSPLHF | TGTGCCAGCAGTGCGACAGGGGGGAGATCACCCCTCCACTTT
TRBJ2-1 | TRBV10-3 | NA | NA | CAIRSGVNEQFF | TGTGCCATCCGATCAGGGGTGAATGAGCAGTTCTTC
TRBJ2-6 | TRBV5-1 | NA | NA | CASSGASGANVLTF | TGCGCCAGCAGCGGGGCCTCTGGGGCCAACGTCCTGACTTTC
TRBJ2-2 | TRBV11-3 | TRBD2 | few | CASSLFGSGRAFTGELFF | TGTGCCAGCAGCTTATTCGGTAGCGGGAGGGCGTTCACCGGGGAGCTGTTTTTT
TRBJ2-7 | TRBV10-2 | NA | few | CASSAQGVYEQYF | TGCGCCAGCAGTGCGCAAGGAGTCTACGAGCAGTACTTC
TRBJ1-2 | TRBV5-1 | TRBD1 | NA | CASSIRQGTNYGYTF | TGCGCCAGCAGCATCCGACAGGGCACTAACTATGGCTACACCTTC
TRBJ1-2 | TRBV2 | NA | NA | CASSSQDSAGYTF | TGTGCCAGCAGTTCACAGGATTCAGCTGGCTACACCTTC
TRBJ1-2 | TRBV11-2 | NA | NA | CASSSIPIYGYTF | TGTGCCAGCAGCTCCATCCCAATCTATGGCTACACCTTC
TRBJ1-2 | TRBV9 | TRBD1 | NA | CASSVDETGGWGYGYTF | TGTGCCAGCAGCGTAGACGAGACAGGGGGCTGGGGCTATGGCTACACCTTC
TRBJ2-1 | TRBV5-4 | NA | NA | CASSPNQRVNYNEQFF | TGTGCCAGCAGCCCCAACCAGCGGGTCAACTACAATGAGCAGTTCTTC
TRBJ2-7 | TRBV2 | TRBD1 | NA | CASKGTGSYEQYF | TGTGCCAGCAAAGGGACAGGTTCCTACGAGCAGTACTTC